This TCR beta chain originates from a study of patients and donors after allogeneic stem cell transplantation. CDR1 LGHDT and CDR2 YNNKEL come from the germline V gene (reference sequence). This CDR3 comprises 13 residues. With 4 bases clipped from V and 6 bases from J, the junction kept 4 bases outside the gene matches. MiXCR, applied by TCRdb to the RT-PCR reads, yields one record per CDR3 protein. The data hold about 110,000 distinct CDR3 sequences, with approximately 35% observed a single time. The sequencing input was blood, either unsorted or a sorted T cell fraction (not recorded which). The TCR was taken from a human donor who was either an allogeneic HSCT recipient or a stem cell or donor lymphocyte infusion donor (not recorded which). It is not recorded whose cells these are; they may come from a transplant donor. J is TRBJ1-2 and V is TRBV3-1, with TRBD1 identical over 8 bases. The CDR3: CASSRTTGDGYTF. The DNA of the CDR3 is TGTGCCAGCAGCCGAACGACAGGGGATGGCTACACCTTC.